The clone carrying this T cell receptor beta chain was seen ten or more times. For repertoire sequencing, the TCR beta CDR3 regions were amplified from RNA transcripts. Second-round multiplex PCR followed a first-round RT-PCR using HTBI primers. TCRdb independently ran MiXCR on the multiplex PCR reads; one entry per CDR3 protein. In the table there are almost 400,000 distinct CDR3 sequences, approximately 16% of which are singletons. The sample is drawn from a study of Graves' ophthalmopathy and Graves' hyperthyroidism. Germline V gives CDR1 LGHNA, CDR2 YSLEER. Trimming shortened V by 0 bases and J by 5 bases, and 8 bases separated the two germline ends. The CDR3 spans 15 residues.

This sequence was found in a woman in her late teens or twenties with Graves' ophthalmopathy. The chain couples TRBV4-3 to TRBJ1-6, with D unclear. Sequencing was done on a sample of peripheral blood. The CDR3: CASSQDGGDNSPLHF. As DNA, the CDR3 is TGCGCCAGCAGCCAAGACGGCGGAGATAATTCACCCCTCCACTTT.